The 29 T cell receptor beta chains in this list originate from one sample, sequenced in a study of T cell repertoires in cytomegalovirus infection. Their recognized antigens are unknown. MiXCR was run by TCRdb on the reads, yielding one entry per CDR3 protein. Among about 920,000 distinct CDR3 sequences, around 32% were seen once, and the ten largest hold over 13%. Sequenced material: cultured CD8+ T cells from PBMCs, taken from culture after CMV antigen stimulation. All receptors derive from a human donor in good health (CMV status not recorded). Some clones in this sample may be carry-over from other donors' samples.

The table lists this clonotype with many counts. This chain joins TRBV7-9 and TRBJ1-2; 7 nucleotides line up with TRBD1. Germline trimming cut 4 bases from V and 2 bases from J; bases unmatched to any gene: 4. This CDR3 region has 14 residues. Per the germline V gene, CDR1 is SEHNR and CDR2 is FQNEAQ (reference sequence). DNA for the CDR3: TGTGCCAGCAGCTCCCCCAGGGGGAACTATGGCTACACCTTC. Translated, it gives CASSSPRGNYGYTF.

This clonotype has a count of ten or more. The chain couples TRBV7-9 to TRBJ2-3; D is unclear. Germline values: CDR1 SEHNR, CDR2 FQNEAQ (reference sequence). This CDR3 contains 12 residues. Trimming removed 5 bases from V and 6 bases from J, with 9 bases in between. The CDR3 is CASSPLADTQYF. In DNA, the CDR3 is TGTGCCAGCAGCCCCCTGGCTGATACGCAGTATTTT.

This clonotype showed up just a few times. V gene TRBV6-5 combines with J gene TRBJ2-6; the D gene is possibly TRBD2 (5 bases). From germline, CDR1 is MNHEY and CDR2 SVGAGI. V lost 8 bases and J 3 bases, leaving 11 bases between the germline ends. The CDR3 consists of 14 residues. CDR3 DNA: TGTGCCAGCCGCGGAGGTCTTGGGGCCAACGTCCTGACTTTC. Translating it yields CASRGGLGANVLTF.

In this sample, this clonotype turned up a few times. J is TRBJ2-7 and V is TRBV10-3; D is possibly TRBD1 or TRBD2 (5 bases each). Trimming cost V 3 bases and J 4 bases, with 19 bases left between them. Per the germline V gene, CDR1 is ENHRY and CDR2 is SYGVKD. This CDR3 has 16 residues. The CDR3 loop reads CAISDETKRGEYEQYF. The CDR3 DNA reads TGTGCCATCAGTGATGAAACTAAGAGGGGCGAGTACGAGCAGTACTTC.

This sequence joins TRBV12-3 or TRBV12-4 and TRBJ1-4; 7 positions agree with TRBD1. Trimming cost V 3 bases and J 2 bases; bases outside gene matches: 9. The CDR3 totals 17 residues. DNA for the CDR3: TGTGCCAGCAGTTTCCGGACAGGTAGCTCTACTAATGAAAAACTGTTTTTT. Translated, it gives CASSFRTGSSTNEKLFF.

The chain is built from TRBV25-1 and TRBJ1-1; D gene ambiguous. The CDR3 loop spans 15 amino acids. Per germline, CDR1 MGHDK and CDR2 SYGVNS. With 0 bases removed from V and 1 base from J, the gap between germline ends came to 9 bases. The CDR3 sequence: CASSEYWAENTEAFF. The DNA of the CDR3 is TGTGCCAGCAGTGAATATTGGGCAGAGAACACTGAAGCTTTCTTT.

The chain has TRBV11-2 and TRBJ2-3, with TRBD2 identical over 9 bases. The CDR3 is made up of 17 amino acids. Trimming cost V 5 bases and J 5 bases; bases outside gene matches: 14. Per the germline V gene, CDR1 is SGHAT and CDR2 is FQNNGV. CDR3 amino acids: CASSGGTSFPPQDTQYF. CDR3 DNA: TGTGCCAGCAGCGGCGGGACTAGCTTTCCACCCCAAGATACGCAGTATTTT.

This chain uses TRBV4-1 with TRBJ2-2; no reliable D call. V was clipped by 0 bases and J by 7 bases, with 9 bases between them. This CDR3 spans 14 amino acids. CDR1 MGHRA and CDR2 YSYEKL come from the germline V gene. CDR3 amino acids: CASSQEGVYGELFF. CDR3 in DNA: TGCGCCAGCAGCCAAGAGGGCGTCTACGGGGAGCTGTTTTTT.

This chain connects TRBV2 to TRBJ1-1; TRBD1 matches at 12 bases. The CDR3 consists of 13 residues. Losses at the gene ends were 11 bases for V and 6 bases for J; bases not matched to a gene: 7. CDR1 and CDR2 from the germline V gene are SNHLY and FYNNEI. CDR3 nucleotide sequence: TGTGCCTCCCGGGACAGGGGGCTTTCTGAAGCTTTCTTT. This gives the protein CASRDRGLSEAFF.

The chain has TRBV15 and TRBJ1-6, with unresolved D. The germline V and J ends were trimmed by 1 base and 9 bases, with 4 bases remaining between them. The CDR3 runs to 12 residues. CDR1 is LNHNV and CDR2 is YYDKDF in the germline V gene (reference sequence). The CDR3: CATSRVTSPLHF. As DNA, the CDR3 is TGTGCCACCAGCAGAGTGACTTCACCCCTCCACTTT.

This rearrangement joins TRBV12-3 or TRBV12-4 to TRBJ2-5; D is ambiguous. V lost 5 bases and J 0 bases, leaving 13 bases between the germline ends. The CDR3 totals 15 residues. The CDR3 DNA is TGTGCCAGCAGTCCCGATGGAGAGTACCAAGAGACCCAGTACTTC. It is translated as CASSPDGEYQETQYF.

The chain is built from TRBV10-3 and TRBJ2-7; D not certain. Germline loops: CDR1 ENHRY, CDR2 SYGVKD. V was pared by 4 bases and J by 2 bases, with 12 bases between. The CDR3 loop spans 14 amino acids. The CDR3 DNA follows: TGTGCCATCAGTGGCTCGCCGGCTCCCTACGAGCAGTACGTC. This gives the protein CAISGSPAPYEQYV.

This clonotype appeared a few times. The rearrangement links TRBV19 to TRBJ1-4; D gene ambiguous. This CDR3 region has 14 residues. Germline V lookup: CDR1 LNHDA, CDR2 SQIVND (reference sequence). With 3 bases removed from V and 12 bases from J, the gap between germline ends came to 17 bases. CDR3 DNA: TGTGCCAGTAGTATTACTTCAGTCGGCCAGGAACTGTTTTTT. Protein: CASSITSVGQELFF.

The chain links TRBV19 to TRBJ2-3; D gene unclear. This CDR3 region has 14 residues. CDR1 is LNHDA and CDR2 is SQIVND in the germline V gene (reference sequence). V gave up 3 bases and J gave up 4 bases, with 11 bases separating them. The CDR3 reads CASSMVQPADTQYF. The CDR3 DNA sequence: TGTGCCAGTAGTATGGTACAGCCTGCAGATACGCAGTATTTT.

The sample holds many counts of this clonotype. J is TRBJ2-2 and V is TRBV7-6; 9 bases line up with TRBD2. V was clipped by 0 bases and J by 0 bases; unmatched bases: 5. Germline-derived CDR1 and CDR2 are SGHVS and FNYEAQ. The CDR3 is 18 amino acids. CDR3 DNA sequence: TGTGCCAGCAGCTTAGCTTTGTCTAGCGGGGCGAACACCGGGGAGCTGTTTTTT. It encodes CASSLALSSGANTGELFF.

The chain carries TRBV7-8 and TRBJ1-5, with D possibly matching TRBD1 (5 bases). The CDR3 sequence is 16 residues long. Trimming cost V 2 bases and J 3 bases, with 14 bases left between them. The germline gives CDR1 SGHVS, CDR2 FQNEAQ. The CDR3 DNA follows: TGTGCCAGCAGCTTAACCCCCGACAGCTTCAATCAGCCCCAGCATTTT. Its protein product is CASSLTPDSFNQPQHF.

This clonotype was seen a handful of times. The chain recombines TRBV20-1 with TRBJ2-7; 11 bases are a match to TRBD2. CDR1 is DFQATT, CDR2 SNEGSKA, per germline (reference sequence). The CDR3 runs to 13 residues. V was pared by 6 bases and J by 2 bases, with 3 bases of the junction left unmatched. The CDR3 sequence is CSAHSGGAYEQYF. CDR3 nucleotide sequence: TGCAGTGCGCATAGCGGGGGGGCCTACGAGCAGTACTTC.

This clonotype was counted ten times or more. V is TRBV12-3 or TRBV12-4 and J is TRBJ2-7; TRBD1 matches 8 bases. V lost 6 bases to trimming and J lost 6 bases; unmatched junction nucleotides: 13. This CDR3 spans 15 amino acids. The CDR3 bases are TGTGCCAGCAGCCTACGACAGGGGCGACGCCCCGAGCAGTACTTC. Translation: CASSLRQGRRPEQYF.

This clonotype was picked up a small number of times. The V and J genes are TRBV7-9 and TRBJ2-1, with no clear D. The CDR3 is made up of 14 amino acids. Germline-derived CDR1 and CDR2 are SEHNR and FQNEAQ (reference sequence). Trimming took off 8 bases at V and 5 bases at J, with 16 bases between the two ends. Written as DNA, the CDR3 is TGTGCCAGCGCCGGGTCCGCTTTTCACAATGAGCAGTTCTTC. Translation gives CASAGSAFHNEQFF. Full variable domain (outside the CDR3, taken from reference TRBV7-9 and TRBJ2-1): DTGVSQNPRHKITKRGQNVTFRCDPISEHNRLYWYRQTLGQGPEFLTYFQNEAQLEKSRLLSDRFSAERPKGSFSTLEIQRTEQGDSAMYLCASAGSAFHNEQFFGPGTRLTVL.

This clonotype occurred many times. The chain combines TRBV7-8 with TRBJ2-1, with 10 bases matching TRBD2. With 5 bases clipped from V and 8 bases from J, the junction kept 12 bases outside the gene matches. The CDR3 spans 16 residues. Germline V gene data show CDR1 as SGHVS and CDR2 as FQNEAQ. The CDR3 DNA is TGTGCCAGCAGCCCGGAATGGACTAGCGGAATCGATGAGCAGTTCTTC. Translating gives CASSPEWTSGIDEQFF. The complete variable domain, with remaining parts taken from reference TRBV7-8 and TRBJ2-1, reads GAGVSQSPRYKVAKRGQDVALRCDPISGHVSLFWYQQALGQGPEFLTYFQNEAQLDKSGLPSDRFFAERPEGSVSTLKIQRTQQEDSAVYLCASSPEWTSGIDEQFFGPGTRLTVL.

The chain recombines TRBV5-4 with TRBJ1-5; D is undetermined. Germline CDR1 is SGHNT and CDR2 is YYREEE (reference sequence). The ends were cut back, 4 bases at V and 6 bases at J, with 17 bases in the middle. This CDR3 spans 15 amino acids. Written as DNA, the CDR3 is TGTGCCAGCAGCCCCGGGGTAGATACTAGTCAGCCCCAGCATTTT. Translating it yields CASSPGVDTSQPQHF. Variable domain in full (rest from reference TRBV5-4 and TRBJ1-5): ETGVTQSPTHLIKTRGQQVTLRCSSQSGHNTVSWYQQALGQGPQFIFQYYREEENGRGNFPPRFSGLQFPNYSSELNVNALELDDSALYLCASSPGVDTSQPQHFGDGTRLSIL.

This rearrangement joins TRBV7-9 to TRBJ1-1; D gene unclear. The germline V gene has CDR1 SEHNR and CDR2 FQNEAQ (reference sequence). Trimming cost V 0 bases and J 4 bases, with 3 bases left between them. There are 12 residues in the CDR3. The CDR3 DNA is TGTGCCAGCAGCTTAGCCTTCACTGAAGCTTTCTTT. The encoded protein is CASSLAFTEAFF.

This clonotype has just a few counts. The CDR3 region is CAISEWGVGNTEAFF. The CDR3 DNA reads TGTGCCATCAGTGAGTGGGGGGTGGGGAACACTGAAGCTTTCTTT. This chain links TRBV10-3 with TRBJ1-1; TRBD1 might be the D (5 bases). The V gene lost 1 base and the J gene lost 1 base, with 10 bases spanning the gap. Looked up from germline, CDR1 is ENHRY and CDR2 is SYGVKD. This CDR3 spans 15 amino acids.

This clonotype has only one observation. The junction differs from germline at one of its ends, possibly a read error. This chain links TRBV7-9 with TRBJ2-2; 8 bases fit TRBD1. The CDR3 covers 16 residues. Per germline, CDR1 SEHNR and CDR2 FQNEAQ (reference sequence). CDR3 in amino acids: CVSSPGTGRRTGELFF. Written as DNA, the CDR3 is TGTGTCAGCAGCCCCGGGACAGGCCGGCGGACCGGGGAGCTGTTTTTT.

This clonotype was found a few times. The chain is built from TRBV5-1 and TRBJ1-6; no clear D gene. Germline CDR1 reads SGHRS; CDR2 reads YFSETQ. Between the trimmed V and J ends, which lost 0 bases and 10 bases, there was a span of 8 bases. There are 13 residues in the CDR3. CDR3 amino acids: CASSLARSSPLHF. The CDR3 bases are TGCGCCAGCAGCTTGGCAAGGTCCTCACCCCTCCACTTT.

The rearrangement joins TRBV6-6 to TRBJ2-5; D is uncertain. V was pared by 0 bases and J by 4 bases, with 6 bases between. CDR3 size: 13 residues. Germline loops: CDR1 MNHNY, CDR2 SVGAGI (reference sequence). CDR3 loop: CASSYSEGETQYF. In DNA, the CDR3 is TGTGCCAGCAGTTACTCTGAAGGAGAGACCCAGTACTTC.

V usage is TRBV2 and J usage is TRBJ2-1, with 8 bases aligning to TRBD2. The germline V gene has CDR1 SNHLY and CDR2 FYNNEI. This CDR3 comprises 13 residues. J was trimmed by 9 bases and V by 6 bases; bases with no gene match: 7. CDR3 sequence reads: CASSPGRGIEQFF. In nucleotides, the CDR3 is TGTGCCAGCAGCCCCGGGAGGGGGATTGAGCAGTTCTTC.

The V and J genes are TRBV12-3 or TRBV12-4 and TRBJ1-4; D gene uncertain. The V gene lost 10 bases and the J gene lost 3 bases, with 12 bases spanning the gap. The CDR3 sequence is 13 residues long. The CDR3 loop is CAITRAANEKLFF. Here the CDR3 DNA reads TGTGCCATAACGCGGGCGGCTAATGAAAAACTGTTTTTT.

This rearrangement joins TRBV12-5 to TRBJ2-2; D possibly corresponds to TRBD2 (5 bases). V lost 3 bases and J lost 2, with 7 bases in between. There are 14 residues in the CDR3. Germline V gives CDR1 LGHNT, CDR2 FRNRAP. This CDR3 is CASGFGGNTGELFF. Here the CDR3 DNA reads TGTGCTAGTGGTTTTGGAGGAAACACCGGGGAGCTGTTTTTT.